This is a list of T cell receptor beta chains from one sample in a study of cytomegalovirus exposure and HLA in healthy donors. The method was immunoSEQ multiplex PCR; TCRdb's version includes in-frame clones alone and lacks a portion of them. Of some 140,000 clones listed, around 79% are singletons. Sequencing was performed on PBMCs. Source of these receptors: a man in his forties in good health and CMV-seropositive. The CDR3 runs from the conserved cysteine through the conserved F or W. The D gene is left open where the match is weak.

>TRBD1|TRBJ1-1|TRBV11-2
CASSLGARGRASTEAFF
>TRBD1|TRBJ1-1|TRBV28
CASRPGQAATEAFF
>TRBD1|TRBJ2-7|TRBV10-3
CATTDRGPFYEQYF
>-|TRBJ2-2|TRBV5-1
CASSYRHSQNTGELFF
>TRBD2|TRBJ2-5|TRBV12-5
CASGPRRASGETQYF
>-|TRBJ1-4|TRBV29-1
CSSGESNEKLFF
>TRBD1|TRBJ1-1|TRBV5-4
CASSLQLTGGSTEAFF
>-|TRBJ1-3|TRBV5-1
CASSLDRVDGNTIYF
>TRBD1|TRBJ1-1|TRBV7-6
CASSLGQGVVAEAFF
>TRBD2|TRBJ2-1|TRBV13
CASGRGGRYNEQFF
>TRBD1|TRBJ1-4|TRBV9
CASSPRGLGEKLFF
>-|TRBJ1-2|TRBV2
CASSERGSSYGYTF
>TRBD2|TRBJ2-5|TRBV7-2
CASNRGGSGSGKTQYF
>TRBD1|TRBJ1-5|TRBV7-9
CASSFGQGVYSNQPQHF
>TRBD2|TRBJ2-1|TRBV27
CASSLGTRNEQFF
>-|TRBJ2-3|TRBV5-1
CASSLGGVGTDTQYF
>-|TRBJ2-1|TRBV15
CATSSGSSYNEQFF
>-|TRBJ1-5|TRBV7-2
CASNRVTENQPQHF
>-|TRBJ1-5|TRBV2
CASNPGLQNQPQHF
>-|TRBJ2-7|TRBV11-3
CASSLASGEQYF
>TRBD1|TRBJ2-1|TRBV5-1
CASSQQGSYNEQFF
>-|TRBJ2-1|TRBV25-1
CASSEWRWGVHNEQFF
>-|TRBJ2-7|TRBV6-5
CASSLQTGTTYEQYF
>TRBD1|TRBJ1-4|TRBV19
CASKGAEYRSNEKLFF
>TRBD2|TRBJ2-5|TRBV2
CASSGGSGRSQETQYF
>TRBD1|TRBJ2-3|TRBV19
CASSLTLGQGFTDTQYF
>-|-|TRBV18
CASSPQWTEAYEQYF
>-|TRBJ2-3|TRBV2
CASSDRGLSTQYF
>-|TRBJ1-1|TRBV27
CASSLRLGLEAFF
>-|TRBJ1-5|TRBV30
CAWKQGSDQPQHF
>TRBD2|TRBJ2-5|TRBV5-1
CASSLGLRAGVGETQYF
>TRBD1|TRBJ1-1|TRBV6-4
CASKSDRGRTEAFF
>TRBD1|TRBJ1-2|TRBV29-1
CSVEQDRAANYGYTF
>-|TRBJ1-4|TRBV6-5
CASSYGQINEKLFF
>-|TRBJ1-5|TRBV30
CAWSRRSNQPQHF
>TRBD1|TRBJ1-1|TRBV9
CASSATGVTEAFF
>TRBD2|TRBJ2-7|TRBV4-1
CASSRAAGALPYEQYF
>-|TRBJ2-5|TRBV7-7
CASSFHPSGETQYF
>-|TRBJ1-5|TRBV30
CAWSVAAEHQPQHF
>TRBD2|TRBJ2-2|TRBV5-1
CASSPGLAVGNTGELFF
>TRBD2|TRBJ2-3|TRBV19
CASTRLAGGVDTQYF
>-|TRBJ2-2|TRBV19
CASNLGGRGAGELFF
>-|TRBJ2-7|TRBV29-1
CSAILGLVHEQYF
>-|TRBJ1-1|TRBV7-6
CASSLRGNTEAFF
>-|TRBJ1-2|TRBV5-4
CASSPAQRPNYGYTF
>TRBD1|TRBJ1-4|TRBV28
CASSAGQAFNEKLFF
>TRBD2|TRBJ2-1|TRBV29-1
CRGDYDEQFF
>TRBD2|TRBJ2-1|TRBV28
CASRAGTRGYNEQFF
>-|TRBJ1-2|TRBV7-2
CASSLGGGLDYGYTF
>TRBD1|TRBJ1-2|TRBV6-5
CASIAGQGGHYGYTF
>TRBD2|TRBJ2-2|TRBV28
CASSPHGSGSHGELFF
>-|TRBJ2-1|TRBV6-1
CASMAAAGNEQFF
>-|TRBJ2-7|TRBV10-1
CASSEGPGPYEQYF
>-|TRBJ2-5|TRBV21-1
CASHHGSGETQYF
>TRBD1|TRBJ1-2|TRBV6-1
CASSEGRDRDGYTF